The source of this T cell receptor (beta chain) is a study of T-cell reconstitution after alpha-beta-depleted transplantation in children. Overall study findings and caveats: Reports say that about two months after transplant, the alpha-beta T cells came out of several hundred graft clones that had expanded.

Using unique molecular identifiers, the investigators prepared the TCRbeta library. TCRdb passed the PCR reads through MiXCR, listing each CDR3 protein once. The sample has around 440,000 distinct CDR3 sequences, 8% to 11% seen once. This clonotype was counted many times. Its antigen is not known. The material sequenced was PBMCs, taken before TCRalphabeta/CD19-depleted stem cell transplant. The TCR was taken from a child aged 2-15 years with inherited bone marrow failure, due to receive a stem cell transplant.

The CDR3 sequence: CASSQDLEYQETQYF. CDR3 nucleotides: TGCGCCAGCAGCCAAGATCTAGAGTACCAAGAGACCCAGTACTTC. The chain joins TRBV4-3 to TRBJ2-5; unclear D gene. Germline lookup yields CDR1 LGHNA and CDR2 YSLEER. There are 15 residues in the CDR3. V gave up 0 bases and J gave up 0 bases, with 8 bases separating them.